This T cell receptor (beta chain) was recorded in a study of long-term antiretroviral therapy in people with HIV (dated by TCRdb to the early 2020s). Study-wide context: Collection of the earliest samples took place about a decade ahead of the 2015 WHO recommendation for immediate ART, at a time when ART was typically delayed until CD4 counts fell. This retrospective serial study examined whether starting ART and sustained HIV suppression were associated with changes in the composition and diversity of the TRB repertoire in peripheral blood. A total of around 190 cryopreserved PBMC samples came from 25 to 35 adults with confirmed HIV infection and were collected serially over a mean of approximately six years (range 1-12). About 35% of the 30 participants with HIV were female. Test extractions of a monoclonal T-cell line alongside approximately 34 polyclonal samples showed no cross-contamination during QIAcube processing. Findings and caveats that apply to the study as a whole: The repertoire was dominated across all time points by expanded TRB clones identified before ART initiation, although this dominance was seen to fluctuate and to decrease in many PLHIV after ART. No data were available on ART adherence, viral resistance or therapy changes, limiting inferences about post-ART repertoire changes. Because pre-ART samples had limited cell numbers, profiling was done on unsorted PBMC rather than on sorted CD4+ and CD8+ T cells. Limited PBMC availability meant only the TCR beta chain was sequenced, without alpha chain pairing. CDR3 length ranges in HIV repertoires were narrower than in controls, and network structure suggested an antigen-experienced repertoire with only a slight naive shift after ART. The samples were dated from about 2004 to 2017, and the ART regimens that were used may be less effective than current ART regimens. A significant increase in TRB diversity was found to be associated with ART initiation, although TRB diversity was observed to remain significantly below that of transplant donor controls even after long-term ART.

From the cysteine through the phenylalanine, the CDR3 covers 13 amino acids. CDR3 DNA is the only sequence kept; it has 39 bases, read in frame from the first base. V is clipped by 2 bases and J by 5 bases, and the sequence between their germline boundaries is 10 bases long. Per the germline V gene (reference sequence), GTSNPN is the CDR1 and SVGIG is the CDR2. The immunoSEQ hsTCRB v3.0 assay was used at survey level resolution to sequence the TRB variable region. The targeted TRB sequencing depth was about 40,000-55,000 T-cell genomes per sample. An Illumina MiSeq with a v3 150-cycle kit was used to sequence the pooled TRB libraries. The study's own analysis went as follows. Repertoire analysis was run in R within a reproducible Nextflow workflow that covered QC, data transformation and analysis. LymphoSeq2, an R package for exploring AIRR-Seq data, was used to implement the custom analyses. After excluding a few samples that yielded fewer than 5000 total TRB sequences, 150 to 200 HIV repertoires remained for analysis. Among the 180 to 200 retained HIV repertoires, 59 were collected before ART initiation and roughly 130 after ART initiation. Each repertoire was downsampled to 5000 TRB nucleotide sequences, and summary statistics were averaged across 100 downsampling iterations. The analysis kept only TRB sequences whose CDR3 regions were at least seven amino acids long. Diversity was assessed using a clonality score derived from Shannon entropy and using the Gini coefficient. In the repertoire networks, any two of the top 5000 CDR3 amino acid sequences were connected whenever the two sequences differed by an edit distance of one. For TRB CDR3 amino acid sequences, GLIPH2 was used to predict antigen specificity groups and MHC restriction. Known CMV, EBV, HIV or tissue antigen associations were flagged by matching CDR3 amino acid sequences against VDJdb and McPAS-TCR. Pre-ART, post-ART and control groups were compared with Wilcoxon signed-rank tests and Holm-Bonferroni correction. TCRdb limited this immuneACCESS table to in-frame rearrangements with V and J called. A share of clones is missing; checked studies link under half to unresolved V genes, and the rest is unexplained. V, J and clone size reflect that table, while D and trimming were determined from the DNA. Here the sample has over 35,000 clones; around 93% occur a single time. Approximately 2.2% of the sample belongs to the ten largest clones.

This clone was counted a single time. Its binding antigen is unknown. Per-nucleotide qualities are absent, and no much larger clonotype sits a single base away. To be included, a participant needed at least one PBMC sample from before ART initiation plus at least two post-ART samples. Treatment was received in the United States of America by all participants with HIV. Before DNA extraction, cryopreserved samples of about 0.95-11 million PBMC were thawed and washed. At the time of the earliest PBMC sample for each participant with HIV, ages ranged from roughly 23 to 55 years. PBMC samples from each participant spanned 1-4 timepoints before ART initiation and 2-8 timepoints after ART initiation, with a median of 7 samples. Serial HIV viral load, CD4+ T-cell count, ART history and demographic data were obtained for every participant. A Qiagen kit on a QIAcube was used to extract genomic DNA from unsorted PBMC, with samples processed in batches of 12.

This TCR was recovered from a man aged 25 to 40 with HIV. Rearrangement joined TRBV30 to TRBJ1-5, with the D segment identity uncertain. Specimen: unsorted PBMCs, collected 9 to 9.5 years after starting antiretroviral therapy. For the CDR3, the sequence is CAWSFTLDQPQHF. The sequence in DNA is TGTGCCTGGAGTTTCACACTGGATCAGCCCCAGCATTTT.